The clone carrying this T cell receptor (beta chain) was seen a handful of times. What it binds is unknown. The record originates from a study of graft-versus-host responses after intestinal transplantation. Study-wide background: Recipients received multivisceral, liver-intestinal, or isolated intestinal transplants. Recipients uniformly received anti-thymocyte globulin induction, followed by tacrolimus and steroids for approximately 3 years. Regarding the study as a whole: GvH clones detected in recipient marrow included some appearing first in ileum or blood. High graft-versus-host to host-versus-graft clonal ratios were found in allografts of patients who had graft-donor T cell macrochimerism.

Libraries were prepared by immunoSEQ multiplex PCR; TCRdb keeps only in-frame clonotypes and omits some of them. The sample carries 40,000 to 45,000 clones, about 90% recorded once. Germline V gene lookup returns CDR1 MNHGY and CDR2 SVAAGI. This CDR3 has 14 residues. Deletions cut 3 bases from V and 0 bases from J, with 8 bases between. The material sequenced was PBMCs, taken about 310 days after intestinal transplant. The chain combines TRBV6-9 with TRBJ1-1; D remains unclear. This sequence was found in a human patient who received an intestinal transplant, so some T cells may come from the graft donor. The CDR3 spells CASSYGNMNTEAFF. DNA for the CDR3: TGTGCCAGCAGTTACGGCAACATGAACACTGAAGCTTTCTTT.